This T cell receptor (beta chain) derives from a study of CD8 T cells in Susac syndrome. The wider study: Among the Susac syndrome patients sequenced, over five had active disease and 8 or 9 were in remission. General study findings and limits: Clonal expansion was not seen in any Susac syndrome CD4+ T cell repertoire.

As to this clonotype: Its antigen is unknown.

Reverse transcription of roughly 0.45 to 1 ug RNA used random hexamers. One entry per CDR3 protein, called by TCRdb with MiXCR from the immunoSEQ multiplex PCR reads. The sample records hundreds of thousands of distinct CDR3 sequences, about 94% being singletons. This sequence was found in a human donor with Susac syndrome. Sequencing was performed on CD4+ T cells from PBMCs.

The CDR3 nucleotides are TGTGCCAGCACCCCTCAGGGGGCCTATAGCAATCAGCCCCAGCATTTT. This gives the protein CASTPQGAYSNQPQHF. The rearrangement joins TRBV2 to TRBJ1-5, with TRBD1 matching over 8 bases. J gave up 0 bases and V 7 bases, and 8 bases lay outside the gene matches. This CDR3 contains 16 residues. CDR1 is SNHLY and CDR2 is FYNNEI in the germline V gene. Full variable domain (remainder filled in from reference TRBV2 and TRBJ1-5): EPEVTQTPSHQVTQMGQEVILRCVPISNHLYFYWYRQILGQKVEFLVSFYNNEISEKSEIFDDQFSVERPDGSNFTLKIRSTKLEDSAMYFCASTPQGAYSNQPQHFGDGTRLSIL.